This T cell receptor (beta chain) stems from a study of blood T cell repertoires in COVID-19. Overall study: The United States, Italy and Spain provided the acute and convalescent COVID-19 samples.

Trimming removed 2 bases at V and 0 bases at J, with 7 bases between. The CDR3 loop spans 15 amino acids. Germline assignment: CDR1 KGHSH and CDR2 LQKENI. Original processing notes: Nucleated cell number was recorded as an estimate derived from reference gene primer amplification. Only in-frame clones appear in the TCRdb table, and some are missing; sequencing was by immunoSEQ multiplex PCR. V and J calls and clone size are as listed in that table; D and trimming were resolved from the DNA. The sample holds around 94,000 clones, 70% to 80% seen once. Material for sequencing was peripheral blood. The V gene is TRBV18, the J gene TRBJ1-4; D is unclear. The TCR was taken from a man aged 55 to 70 with active or convalescent COVID-19. CDR3 protein: CASSPSRATNEKLFF. Written as DNA, the CDR3 is TGTGCCAGCTCACCATCGAGAGCAACTAATGAAAAACTGTTTTTT.